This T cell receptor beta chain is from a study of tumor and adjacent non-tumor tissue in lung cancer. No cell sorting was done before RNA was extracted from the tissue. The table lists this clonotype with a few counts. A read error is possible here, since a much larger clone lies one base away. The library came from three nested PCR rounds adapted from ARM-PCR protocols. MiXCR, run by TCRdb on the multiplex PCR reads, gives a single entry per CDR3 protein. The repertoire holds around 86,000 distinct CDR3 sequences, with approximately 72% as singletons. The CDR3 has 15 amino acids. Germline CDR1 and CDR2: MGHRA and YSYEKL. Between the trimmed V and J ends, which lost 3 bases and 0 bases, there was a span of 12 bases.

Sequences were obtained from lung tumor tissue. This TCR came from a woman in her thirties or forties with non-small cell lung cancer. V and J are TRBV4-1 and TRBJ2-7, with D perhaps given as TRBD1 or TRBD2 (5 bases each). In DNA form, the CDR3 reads TGCGCCAGCAGCCAGAGCGAGGGGCCCTCCTACGAGCAGTACTTC. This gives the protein CASSQSEGPSYEQYF.